The clone carrying this T cell receptor beta chain turned up a few times. The data are from a study of control samples from healthy donors and cancer patients. Repertoires were generated with immunoSEQ multiplex PCR, while TCRdb's copy carries only in-frame clones and drops some. The table lists about 97,000 clones, 75% to 90% of them singletons. Germline assignment: CDR1 SGHRS and CDR2 YFSETQ. The CDR3 loop spans 13 amino acids. The V and J ends lost 8 bases and 6 bases, in that order; junction bases with no gene match: 5. This TCR was sampled from a man in his thirties or forties in good health. J is TRBJ1-3 and V is TRBV5-1, with 10 bases aligning to TRBD1. Sequencing was carried out using blood. CDR3 region: CASSTGGQNTIYF. The CDR3 bases are TGCGCCAGTTCGACAGGGGGCCAAAACACCATATATTTT.